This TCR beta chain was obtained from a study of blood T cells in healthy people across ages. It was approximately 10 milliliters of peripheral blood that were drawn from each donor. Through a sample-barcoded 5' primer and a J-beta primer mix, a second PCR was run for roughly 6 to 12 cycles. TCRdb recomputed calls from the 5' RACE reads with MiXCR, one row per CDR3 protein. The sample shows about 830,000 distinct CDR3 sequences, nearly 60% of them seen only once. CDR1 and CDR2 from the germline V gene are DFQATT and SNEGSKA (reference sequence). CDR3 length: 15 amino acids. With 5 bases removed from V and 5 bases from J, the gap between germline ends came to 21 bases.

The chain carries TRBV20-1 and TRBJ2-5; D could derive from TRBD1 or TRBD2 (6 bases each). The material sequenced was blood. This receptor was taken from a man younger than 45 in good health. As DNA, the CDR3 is TGCAGTGCTGGGGGTTTCTCGGGGGCCGGTGAGACCCAGTACTTC. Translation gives CSAGGFSGAGETQYF.